Following are 3 T cell receptor beta chains from one sample sequenced in a study of a mutant IDH1 vaccine in newly diagnosed glioma. These TCRs are of unknown antigen specificity. Time point of the sample: week 35, safety follow-up. Alongside topical imiquimod, each dose of vaccine comprised 300 ug of mutant IDH1 20-mer peptide. The data were produced by immunoSEQ multiplex PCR, yet TCRdb's version contains in-frame clones alone and is incomplete. The sample records under 40,000 clones, just under 80% being singletons. Sequenced here: PBMCs, sampled from a glioma patient whose treatment included an IDH1 peptide vaccine. The receptors were gathered from a man in his forties or fifties with glioma. Some clones in this sample may be carry-over from other donors' samples.

This clone was recorded only once. This chain links TRBV5-1 with TRBJ1-4; 7 positions agree with TRBD1. Germline V gene data show CDR1 as SGHRS and CDR2 as YFSETQ. The CDR3 extends over 15 amino acids. Unmatched junction bases numbered 4, after V lost 4 bases and J lost 1 base. CDR3 protein: CASSQYRGTNEKLFF. DNA for the CDR3: TGCGCCAGCAGCCAGTACAGGGGAACTAATGAAAAACTGTTTTTT.

The V and J genes are TRBV6-1 and TRBJ2-5, with a weak D call TRBD1 (6 bases). The CDR3 is 14 amino acids. V was shortened by 5 bases and J by 2 bases, with 12 bases between the two germline ends. CDR1 is MNHNS, CDR2 SASEGT, per germline. CDR3 nucleotide sequence: TGTGCCAGCAGTCTAAACAGGGAACAAGAGACCCAGTACTTC. Amino acid sequence: CASSLNREQETQYF.

This clone is a singleton in its sample. V usage is TRBV5-4 and J usage is TRBJ1-1, with a possible D match to TRBD1 (5 bases). Germline CDR1 and CDR2: SGHNT and YYREEE (reference sequence). Trimming cost V 5 bases and J 7 bases, with 21 bases left between them. The CDR3 loop spans 15 amino acids. The CDR3 DNA reads TGTGCCAGCAGTCGGACCCCAGGGACTGGGGGTGAAGCTTTCTTT. This encodes CASSRTPGTGGEAFF.